The next 2 T cell receptor beta chains were all read from a single sample in a study of cytomegalovirus exposure and HLA in healthy donors. Vbeta (60) and Jbeta (13) primers were used in the PCR. Assay: immunoSEQ multiplex PCR; the TCRdb copy retains only in-frame clones and omits some. The data hold some 120,000 clones, with roughly 82% observed a single time. Sequencing was done on a sample of PBMCs. The receptors were sampled from a woman between 18 and 29 years old in good health and CMV-seronegative.

The genes are TRBV5-1 and TRBJ1-1; D remains unclear. V was cut by 0 bases and J by 0 bases, with 15 bases left in between. CDR3 length: 17 amino acids. The V gene's germline CDR1 is SGHRS and CDR2 YFSETQ. This CDR3 is CASSLEGSRGMNTEAFF. The CDR3 nucleotides read TGCGCCAGCAGCTTGGAAGGGTCTCGGGGTATGAACACTGAAGCTTTCTTT. Using reference TRBV5-1 and TRBJ1-1 for the parts outside the CDR3, the full variable domain is KAGVTQTPRYLIKTRGQQVTLSCSPISGHRSVSWYQQTPGQGLQFLFEYFSETQRNKGNFPGRFSGRQFSNSRSEMNVSTLELGDSALYLCASSLEGSRGMNTEAFFGQGTRLTVV.

V is TRBV5-6 and J is TRBJ2-3, with 9 bases matching TRBD1. The germline V gene encodes CDR1 SGHDT and CDR2 YYEEEE. The CDR3 extends over 16 amino acids. V dropped 4 bases and J dropped 1; count of bases not matched to a gene: 7. The CDR3 DNA is TGTGCCAGCAGCGCTGGGACAGGGTTGGGCACAGATACGCAGTATTTT. This gives the protein CASSAGTGLGTDTQYF. The full variable domain, with the rest looked up from reference TRBV5-6 and TRBJ2-3, is DAGVTQSPTHLIKTRGQQVTLRCSPKSGHDTVSWYQQALGQGPQFIFQYYEEEERQRGNFPDRFSGHQFPNYSSELNVNALLLGDSALYLCASSAGTGLGTDTQYFGPGTRLTVL.